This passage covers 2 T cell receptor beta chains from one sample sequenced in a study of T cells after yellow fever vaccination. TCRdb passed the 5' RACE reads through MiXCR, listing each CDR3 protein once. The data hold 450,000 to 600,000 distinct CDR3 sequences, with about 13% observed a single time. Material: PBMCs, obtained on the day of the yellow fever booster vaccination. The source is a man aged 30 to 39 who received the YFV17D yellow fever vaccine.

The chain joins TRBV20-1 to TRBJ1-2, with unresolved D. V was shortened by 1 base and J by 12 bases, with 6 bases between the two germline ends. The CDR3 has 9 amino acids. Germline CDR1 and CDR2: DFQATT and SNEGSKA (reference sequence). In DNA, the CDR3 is TGCAGTGCTAGAGCTGGGGACACCTTC. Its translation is CSARAGDTF.

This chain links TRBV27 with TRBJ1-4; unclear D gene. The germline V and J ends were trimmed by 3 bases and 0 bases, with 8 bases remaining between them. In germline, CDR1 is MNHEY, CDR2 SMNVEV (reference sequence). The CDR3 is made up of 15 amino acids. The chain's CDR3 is CASSLAGATNEKLFF. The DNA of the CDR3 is TGTGCCAGCAGTTTGGCCGGAGCAACTAATGAAAAACTGTTTTTT.